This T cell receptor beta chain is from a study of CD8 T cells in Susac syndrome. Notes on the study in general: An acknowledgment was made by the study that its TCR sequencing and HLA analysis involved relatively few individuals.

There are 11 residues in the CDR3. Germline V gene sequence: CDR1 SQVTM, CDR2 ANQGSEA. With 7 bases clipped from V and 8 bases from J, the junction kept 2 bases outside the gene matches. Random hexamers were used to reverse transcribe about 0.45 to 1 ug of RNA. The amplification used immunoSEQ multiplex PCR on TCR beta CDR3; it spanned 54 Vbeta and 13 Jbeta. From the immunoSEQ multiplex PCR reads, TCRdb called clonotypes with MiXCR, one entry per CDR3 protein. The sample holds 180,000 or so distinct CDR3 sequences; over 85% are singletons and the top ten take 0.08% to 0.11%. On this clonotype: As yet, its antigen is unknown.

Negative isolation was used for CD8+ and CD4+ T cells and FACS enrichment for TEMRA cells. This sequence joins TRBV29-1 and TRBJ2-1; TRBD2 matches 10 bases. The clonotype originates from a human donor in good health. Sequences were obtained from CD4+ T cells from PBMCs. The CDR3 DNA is TGCAGCGGGAGCGGGAGGGATGAGCAGTTCTTC. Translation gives CSGSGRDEQFF.